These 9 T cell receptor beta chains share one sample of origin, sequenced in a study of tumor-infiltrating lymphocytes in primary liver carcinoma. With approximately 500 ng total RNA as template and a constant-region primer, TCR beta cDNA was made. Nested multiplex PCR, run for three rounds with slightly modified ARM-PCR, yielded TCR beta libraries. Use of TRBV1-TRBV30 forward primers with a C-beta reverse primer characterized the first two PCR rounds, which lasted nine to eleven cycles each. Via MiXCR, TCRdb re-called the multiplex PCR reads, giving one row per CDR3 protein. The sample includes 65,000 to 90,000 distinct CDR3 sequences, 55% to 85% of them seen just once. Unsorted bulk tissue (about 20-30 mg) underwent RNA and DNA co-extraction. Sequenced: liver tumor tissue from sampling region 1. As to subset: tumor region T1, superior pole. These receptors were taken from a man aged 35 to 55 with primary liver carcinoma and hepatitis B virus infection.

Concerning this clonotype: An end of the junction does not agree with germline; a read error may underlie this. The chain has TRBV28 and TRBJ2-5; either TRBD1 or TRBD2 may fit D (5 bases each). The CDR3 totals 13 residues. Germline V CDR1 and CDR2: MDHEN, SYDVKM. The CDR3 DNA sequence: TGTGCCAGCAGTCCCGCGTTGGAAGGGACCCAATACTTC. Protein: CASSPALEGTQYF.

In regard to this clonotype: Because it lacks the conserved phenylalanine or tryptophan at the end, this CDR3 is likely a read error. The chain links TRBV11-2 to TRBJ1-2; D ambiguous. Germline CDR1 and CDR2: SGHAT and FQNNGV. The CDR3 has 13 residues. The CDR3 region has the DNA TGTGCCAGCAGCTTAGATGGGAACTATGACTACACCTTA. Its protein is CASSLDGNYDYTL.

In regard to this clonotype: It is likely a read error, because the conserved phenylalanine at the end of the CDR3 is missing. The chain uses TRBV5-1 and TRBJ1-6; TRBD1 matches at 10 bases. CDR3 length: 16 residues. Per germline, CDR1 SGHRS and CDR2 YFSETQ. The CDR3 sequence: CTSSWKGQGDNSPLHY. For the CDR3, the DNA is TGCACCAGCAGCTGGAAAGGACAGGGGGATAATTCACCCCTCCACTAT.

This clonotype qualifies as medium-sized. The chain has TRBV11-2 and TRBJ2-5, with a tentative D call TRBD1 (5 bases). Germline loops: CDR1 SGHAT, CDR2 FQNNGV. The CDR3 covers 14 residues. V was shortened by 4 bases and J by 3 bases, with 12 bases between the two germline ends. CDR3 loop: CASSSGQMKETQYF. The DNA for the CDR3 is TGTGCCAGCAGCTCCGGACAAATGAAAGAGACCCAGTACTTC.

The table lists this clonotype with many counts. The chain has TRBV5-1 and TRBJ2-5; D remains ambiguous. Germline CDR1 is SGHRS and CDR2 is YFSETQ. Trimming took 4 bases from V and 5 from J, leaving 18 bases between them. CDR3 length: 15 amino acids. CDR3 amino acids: CASSVIGWAGETQYF. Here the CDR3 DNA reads TGCGCCAGCAGCGTCATTGGGTGGGCCGGGGAGACCCAGTACTTC.

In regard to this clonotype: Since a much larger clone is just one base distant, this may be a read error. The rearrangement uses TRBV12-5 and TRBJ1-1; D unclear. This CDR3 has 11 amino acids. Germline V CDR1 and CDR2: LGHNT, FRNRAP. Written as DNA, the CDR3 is TGTGTTAGTGGTTTCGGCACTGAAGCTTTCTTT. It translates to CVSGFGTEAFF.

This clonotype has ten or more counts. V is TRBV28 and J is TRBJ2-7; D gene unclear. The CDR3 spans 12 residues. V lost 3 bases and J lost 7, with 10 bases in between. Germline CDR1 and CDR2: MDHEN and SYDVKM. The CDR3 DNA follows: TGTGCCAGCAGTTTCCCAGGCTGGGAGCAGTACTTC. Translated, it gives CASSFPGWEQYF.

The CDR3 reads CASSLGLSLSIDTQYF. In nucleotides, the CDR3 is TGTGCCAGCAGCTTGGGGTTGTCGTTGAGCATAGACACTCAGTATTTT. The chain recombines TRBV7-8 with TRBJ2-3; D gene uncertain. V lost 3 bases, J lost 12 bases, and 25 bases lay in between. The CDR3 sequence is 16 residues long. The germline V gene encodes CDR1 SGHVS and CDR2 FQNEAQ.

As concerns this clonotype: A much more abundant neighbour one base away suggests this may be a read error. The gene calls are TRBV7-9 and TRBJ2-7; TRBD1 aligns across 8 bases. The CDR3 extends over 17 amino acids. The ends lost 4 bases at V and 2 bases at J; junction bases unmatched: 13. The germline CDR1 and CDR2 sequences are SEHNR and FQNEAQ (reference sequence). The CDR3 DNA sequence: TGTGCCAGCAGCTCCCTCTCGGGACAGGTGATAGCCTACGAGCAGTACTTC. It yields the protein CASSSLSGQVIAYEQYF.